Below are 21 T cell receptor beta chains sequenced from a single sample in a study of blood T cell repertoires in COVID-19. The assay was immunoSEQ multiplex PCR, and TCRdb's table has in-frame clones only and misses some. The table has about 170,000 clones, approximately 87% seen once. Sequencing was carried out using PBMCs or T cells enriched from blood (not recorded which). These receptors were collected from a woman aged 50 to 65 who had recovered from COVID-19.

This chain connects TRBV10-3 to TRBJ2-7; 9 positions match TRBD1. CDR1 and CDR2 (germline): ENHRY, SYGVKD. The V gene end was trimmed by 4 bases and the J gene end by 5 bases; junction bases not matched to a gene: 3. The CDR3 has 13 amino acids. The CDR3: CAISGTGGDEQYV. The CDR3 DNA is TGTGCCATCAGTGGAACAGGGGGCGACGAGCAGTACGTC.

The CDR3 here is CSVKPDTIPGYTF. As DNA, the CDR3 is TGCAGCGTTAAACCAGACACCATTCCCGGCTACACCTTC. This chain connects TRBV29-1 to TRBJ1-2; D is ambiguous. Germline CDR1 reads SQVTM; CDR2 reads ANQGSEA. The CDR3 length is 13 residues. Trimming shortened V by 5 bases and J by 8 bases, and 18 bases separated the two germline ends.

The chain couples TRBV6-5 to TRBJ2-1, with D possibly being TRBD2 (6 bases). The germline V gene has CDR1 MNHEY and CDR2 SVGAGI. This CDR3 comprises 16 residues. V was shortened by 0 bases and J by 6 bases, with 15 bases between the two germline ends. DNA for the CDR3: TGTGCCAGCAGTTACTCGGACCGGGACTCCATCAATGAGCAGTTCTTC. As protein: CASSYSDRDSINEQFF.

The chain couples TRBV9 to TRBJ2-1; TRBD2 matches at 11 bases. The CDR3 spans 18 residues. Germline values: CDR1 SGDLS, CDR2 YYNGEE. Trimming cost V 7 bases and J 7 bases; bases outside gene matches: 19. CDR3 nucleotides: TGTGCCAGCCGGCGGGCTAGCGGGAGGAGGGGGGTCGGAAATGAGCAGTTCTTC. It is translated as CASRRASGRRGVGNEQFF.

This clone was seen more than once but under ten times. V and J are TRBV28 and TRBJ1-5; TRBD1 agrees at 8 bases. The V gene's germline CDR1 is MDHEN and CDR2 SYDVKM. This CDR3 is 14 amino acids long. V trimming: 6 bases; J trimming: 7 bases; junction bases outside the gene matches: 8. The CDR3 is CASRTQGGAQPQHF. The CDR3 nucleotides read TGTGCCAGCAGGACACAGGGGGGCGCCCAGCCCCAGCATTTT.

V usage is TRBV19 and J usage is TRBJ1-4, with a tentative D call TRBD1 (6 bases). The germline V gene has CDR1 LNHDA and CDR2 SQIVND (reference sequence). The CDR3 covers 14 residues. V shed 2 bases and J shed 7 bases, with 11 bases lying between them. The CDR3 is CASSITGRGEKLFF. In DNA form, the CDR3 reads TGTGCCAGTAGTATAACAGGGAGAGGTGAAAAACTGTTTTTT.

The V gene is TRBV5-1, the J gene TRBJ1-1; D not certain. The germline V and J ends were trimmed by 0 bases and 1 base, with 13 bases remaining between them. The germline V gene has CDR1 SGHRS and CDR2 YFSETQ. The CDR3 covers 16 residues. CDR3 DNA sequence: TGCGCCAGCAGCTTGGGGGAGCGGCGAAAGAACACTGAAGCTTTCTTT. It translates to CASSLGERRKNTEAFF.

The rearrangement links TRBV27 to TRBJ2-7; 7 bases map to TRBD1. Looked up from germline, CDR1 is MNHEY and CDR2 is SMNVEV (reference sequence). V was clipped by 6 bases and J by 3 bases; unmatched bases: 5. The length of the CDR3 is 13 residues. CDR3 DNA sequence: TGTGCCAGCAGCGAGGGGGCCAGCTACGAGCAGTACGTC. As protein: CASSEGASYEQYV.

This chain links TRBV18 with TRBJ2-7; 9 bases agree with TRBD2. After removal of 2 bases from V and 0 bases from J, the junction contained 11 bases not matched to a gene. This CDR3 comprises 18 residues. Per the germline V gene, CDR1 is KGHSH and CDR2 is LQKENI. The CDR3 coding sequence is TGTGCCAGCTCACCAGGCGGGACTAGCTCCATTTACTCCTACGAGCAGTACGTC. Protein sequence: CASSPGGTSSIYSYEQYV.

The V and J genes are TRBV10-3 and TRBJ2-1, with 7 bases matching TRBD2. This CDR3 comprises 15 residues. CDR1 is ENHRY, CDR2 SYGVKD, per germline. Trimming took 0 bases from V and 3 from J; bases not matched to a gene: 2. CDR3 protein: CAISESGGDYNEQFF. The DNA for the CDR3 is TGTGCCATCAGTGAGTCGGGGGGGGACTACAATGAGCAGTTCTTC.

The V call is TRBV3-1 (or the pseudogene TRBV3-2), the J call TRBJ2-4, with TRBD1 identical over 10 bases. The CDR3 is 17 residues long. Germline V gene data show CDR1 as LGHDT and CDR2 as YNNKEL (reference sequence). With V trimmed by 1 base and J by 2 bases, 5 bases remained unmatched. CDR3 DNA: TGTGCCAGCAGCCAAGCCGACAGGGGGCGGACCAAAAACATTCAGTACTTC. Protein product: CASSQADRGRTKNIQYF.

V gene TRBV27 combines with J gene TRBJ1-3; 7 positions agree with TRBD1. Losses at the gene ends were 2 bases for V and 3 bases for J; bases not matched to a gene: 10. The germline V gene encodes CDR1 MNHEY and CDR2 SMNVEV (reference sequence). This CDR3 region has 17 residues. In DNA, the CDR3 is TGTGCCAGCAGTTTAAGGGGTACAGGGGTCGGTGGAAACACCATATATTTT. Amino acid sequence: CASSLRGTGVGGNTIYF.

The sample holds a few counts of this clone. The genes are TRBV3-1 (or the pseudogene TRBV3-2) and TRBJ2-3; no definite D call. The V gene's germline CDR1 is LGHDT and CDR2 YNNKEL (reference sequence). Trimming took 3 bases from V and 6 from J, leaving 7 bases between them. The CDR3 consists of 12 residues. CDR3 nucleotides: TGTGCCAGCAGCCATGCCGGGGATACGCAGTATTTT. It is translated as CASSHAGDTQYF.

This sequence joins TRBV19 and TRBJ2-2; possible D gene TRBD1, 6 bases. CDR1 LNHDA and CDR2 SQIVND come from the germline V gene (reference sequence). The length of the CDR3 is 14 residues. The ends were cut back, 6 bases at V and 4 bases at J, with 12 bases in the middle. The CDR3 DNA sequence: TGTGCCAGTAGCCCTCAGGGGCGCACCGGGGAGCTGTTTTTT. Amino acids: CASSPQGRTGELFF.

The rearrangement uses TRBV9 and TRBJ2-1; TRBD1 is a possible D gene (6 bases). V lost 0 bases to trimming and J lost 6 bases, with 13 bases between them. From germline, CDR1 is SGDLS and CDR2 YYNGEE. The CDR3 runs 15 residues. The CDR3 bases are TGTGCCAGCAGCGTAGAATACAGGGTGACCAATGAGCAGTTCTTC. Translated, it gives CASSVEYRVTNEQFF.

J is TRBJ2-5 and V is TRBV30; D is undetermined. CDR3 length: 14 amino acids. Germline lookup yields CDR1 GTSNPN and CDR2 SVGIG (reference sequence). Deletions cut 8 bases from V and 1 base from J, with 17 bases between. CDR3 residues: CATGPYATQETQYF. For the CDR3, the DNA is TGTGCCACTGGGCCATATGCCACCCAAGAGACCCAGTACTTC.

CDR3 bases: TGTGCCAGCAGTTCAGGATCACCCCTCCACTTT. It encodes CASSSGSPLHF. The chain joins TRBV6-5 to TRBJ1-6; D call uncertain. The CDR3 has 11 residues. V dropped 4 bases and J dropped 10 bases, with 5 bases sitting between them. Germline assignment: CDR1 MNHEY and CDR2 SVGAGI.

The chain carries TRBV3-1 (or the pseudogene TRBV3-2) and TRBJ1-1; D gene unclear. Trimming cost V 4 bases and J 6 bases, with 12 bases left between them. This CDR3 comprises 13 residues. CDR1 is LGHDT and CDR2 is YNNKEL in the germline V gene (reference sequence). The CDR3 protein is CASSRSVEAEAFF. In DNA, the CDR3 is TGTGCCAGCAGCCGGAGCGTAGAGGCTGAAGCTTTCTTT.

CDR3 coding DNA: TGTGCCAGCAGCTTAGTAGCGGGTACGAACACCGGGGAGCTGTTTTTT. As protein: CASSLVAGTNTGELFF. This rearrangement joins TRBV7-2 to TRBJ2-2; 7 bases line up with TRBD2. The V gene end was trimmed by 1 base and the J gene end by 0 bases; junction bases not matched to a gene: 2. The CDR3 sequence is 16 residues long. Germline values: CDR1 SGHTA, CDR2 FQGNSA.

DNA of the CDR3: TGTGCCAGCAGCTTAATGGCCATCAGGACTAGCGCTTACAATGAGCAGTTCTTC. It codes for CASSLMAIRTSAYNEQFF. This chain uses TRBV7-2 with TRBJ2-1, with 9 bases fitting TRBD2. The germline CDR1 and CDR2 sequences are SGHTA and FQGNSA. After removal of 2 bases from V and 4 bases from J, the junction contained 12 bases not matched to a gene. The length of the CDR3 is 18 residues.

The chain carries TRBV18 and TRBJ2-3; D is possibly TRBD2 (6 bases). The germline CDR1 and CDR2 sequences are KGHSH and LQKENI. CDR3 size: 14 residues. V shed 3 bases and J shed 2 bases, with 9 bases lying between them. The CDR3 loop reads CASSPVRDTDTQYF. The CDR3 bases are TGTGCCAGCTCACCGGTGCGGGACACAGATACGCAGTATTTT.